This note documents a single TCR beta chain sequence. The target antigen is unknown. This sample is part of a study of cytomegalovirus exposure and HLA in healthy donors. Overall study results and limits: While the bulk of TCR sequences proved rare, some public TCRs turned up in many donors. A further, later analysis showed that HLA-associated TCR beta chains (compared with equally common others) were more clonally expanded. Links to common viral pathogens appeared, in a later analysis, for several of the most significant clusters. It was reported in a later analysis that an Asian-associated ancestry cluster showed fewer N-insertions than the roughly 620-donor mean.

Losses at the gene ends were 3 bases for V and 1 base for J; bases not matched to a gene: 4. Germline V gives CDR1 MGHRA, CDR2 YSYEKL. The CDR3 has 15 amino acids. Both 60 Vbeta primers and 13 Jbeta primers went into the PCR. Method: immunoSEQ multiplex PCR; TCRdb's copy keeps in-frame clones and lacks some. Found here are 150,000 or so clones, roughly 80% of them singletons; the top ten hold around 8%. The chain is built from TRBV4-1 and TRBJ1-2, with 8 bases aligning to TRBD1. This clonotype originated in a male donor in good health and CMV-seropositive. The sample consisted of PBMCs. The CDR3 nucleotides are TGCGCCAGCAGCCATTCCGGACAGGGTAACTATGGCTACACCTTC. It yields the protein CASSHSGQGNYGYTF.